This passage covers 31 T cell receptor beta chains from one sample sequenced in a study of B cell selection in AIRE deficiency. Libraries were prepared by immunoSEQ multiplex PCR; TCRdb keeps only in-frame clonotypes and omits some of them. The data hold approximately 24,000 clones, with roughly 95% observed a single time. Conventional CD4 T cells were sorted as CD4+CD127+ cells. The sample comprised CD4+CD127+ conventional T cells sorted from PBMCs. These receptors all come from a human donor in good health.

The chain links TRBV28 to TRBJ1-5; weak D call: TRBD1 (6 bases). V was shortened by 4 bases and J by 7 bases, with 8 bases between the two germline ends. Germline V gene data show CDR1 as MDHEN and CDR2 as SYDVKM. CDR3 length equals 12 residues. Here the CDR3 DNA reads TGTGCCAGCAGTTACAGGGCACAGCCCCAGCATTTT. Amino acid sequence: CASSYRAQPQHF.

The CDR3 sequence is CASSLVQGASYGYTF. The CDR3, as DNA: TGTGCCAGCAGCTTAGTACAGGGGGCTAGCTATGGCTACACCTTC. This chain connects TRBV7-2 to TRBJ1-2, with 9 bases lining up with TRBD1. CDR1 and CDR2 (germline): SGHTA, FQGNSA. J was trimmed by 4 bases and V by 1 base; bases with no gene match: 4. The CDR3 extends over 15 amino acids.

The chain links TRBV19 to TRBJ1-6; 7 bases are a match to TRBD1. This CDR3 comprises 13 residues. The J segment lost 10 bases and the V segment lost 8 bases, leaving 8 bases of the junction unmatched. Germline V gene sequence: CDR1 LNHDA, CDR2 SQIVND (reference sequence). CDR3 nucleotides: TGTGCCAGTTCGAACAGGGGTGTCTCACCCCTCCACTTT. Protein sequence: CASSNRGVSPLHF.

The V gene is TRBV19, the J gene TRBJ1-1; TRBD1 might be the D (5 bases). The germline gives CDR1 LNHDA, CDR2 SQIVND (reference sequence). Trimming left V 5 bases short and J 0 bases short, with 10 bases between. This CDR3 is 14 amino acids long. In nucleotides, the CDR3 is TGTGCCAGTAGTCCGACAGTTATGAACACTGAAGCTTTCTTT. Protein: CASSPTVMNTEAFF.

Points on this clone: The final CDR3 position lacks the conserved phenylalanine or tryptophan, pointing to a likely read error. Because the CDR3's place on the DNA is in doubt, the DNA is left out and the CDR3 is given as listed by TCRdb. The V gene is TRBV5-4, the J gene TRBJ1-4; TRBD1 is taken as the D call from the table, unchecked against the DNA. Both ends counted, the CDR3 spans 14 residues. The germline gives CDR1 SGHNT, CDR2 YYREEE (reference sequence). This chain's CDR3 is CASSPDRYKGCLSV.

The gene calls are TRBV2 and TRBJ2-1; 7 bases line up with TRBD1. Germline trimming cut 3 bases from V and 3 bases from J; bases unmatched to any gene: 2. Looked up from germline, CDR1 is SNHLY and CDR2 is FYNNEI. This CDR3 region has 14 residues. The CDR3 reads CASSDRGFYNEQFF. For the CDR3, the DNA is TGTGCCAGCAGTGACAGGGGGTTCTACAATGAGCAGTTCTTC.

The chain couples TRBV6-5 to TRBJ1-5; weak D call: TRBD1 (5 bases). V gave up 2 bases and J gave up 11 bases, with 19 bases separating them. The length of the CDR3 is 15 residues. CDR1 is MNHEY and CDR2 is SVGAGI in the germline V gene. Here the CDR3 DNA reads TGTGCCAGCAGTTACCGTCCGGGACGGGGCTCGGCCCAGCATTTT. Translation gives CASSYRPGRGSAQHF.

This clone showed up just a few times. The CDR3 loop is CASRDRGNTEAFF. The CDR3, as DNA: TGTGCCAGCAGGGACAGGGGCAACACTGAAGCTTTCTTT. This chain uses TRBV6-1 with TRBJ1-1, with 9 bases identical to TRBD1. The V segment lost 6 bases and the J segment 2 bases; nucleotides outside the gene matches: 1. The germline V gene has CDR1 MNHNS and CDR2 SASEGT. The CDR3 sequence is 13 residues long.

The chain combines TRBV7-8 with TRBJ2-5; possible D gene TRBD2, 6 bases. V lost 2 bases and J 9 bases, leaving 7 bases between the germline ends. This CDR3 has 11 amino acids. Germline CDR1 reads SGHVS; CDR2 reads FQNEAQ. The CDR3 sequence: CASSLSGAQYF. The CDR3 DNA reads TGTGCCAGCAGCTTATCGGGGGCCCAGTACTTC.

Worth noting for this clone: The sample carries other DNA sequences with the same CDR3. The chain combines TRBV27 with TRBJ1-2; 9 nucleotides agree with TRBD1. Losses at the gene ends were 6 bases for V and 4 bases for J; bases not matched to a gene: 6. Germline V gene lookup returns CDR1 MNHEY and CDR2 SMNVEV (reference sequence). The CDR3 runs to 14 residues. The CDR3 protein is CASRQGAGAYGYTF. Written as DNA, the CDR3 is TGTGCCAGCAGACAGGGGGCAGGGGCCTATGGCTACACCTTC.

The CDR3 bases are TGTGCCAGCAGCGTTCTACAGGGGTCCACCGGGGAGCTGTTTTTT. This sequence encodes CASSVLQGSTGELFF. This rearrangement joins TRBV9 to TRBJ2-2, with 7 bases matching TRBD1. This CDR3 contains 15 residues. V lost 2 bases, J lost 4 bases, and 5 bases stayed unmatched. In germline, CDR1 is SGDLS, CDR2 YYNGEE.

This clone appeared once. The chain uses TRBV7-9 and TRBJ2-1; TRBD2 aligns across 15 bases. CDR1 SEHNR and CDR2 FQNEAQ come from the germline V gene (reference sequence). The CDR3 runs 16 residues. V was pared by 4 bases and J by 6 bases, with 4 bases of the junction left unmatched. The DNA of the CDR3 is TGTGCCAGCAGCTCTGGACTAGCGGGAGGGCGCAATGAGCAGTTCTTC. It yields the protein CASSSGLAGGRNEQFF.

The chain combines TRBV5-6 with TRBJ2-1, with D perhaps being TRBD1 or TRBD2 (5 bases each). Trimming shortened V by 4 bases and J by 3 bases, and 14 bases separated the two germline ends. Germline CDR1 reads SGHDT; CDR2 reads YYEEEE. The CDR3 length is 15 residues. CDR3 residues: CASSLGGGSYNEQFF. CDR3 DNA sequence: TGTGCCAGCAGCCTTGGTGGGGGAAGCTACAATGAGCAGTTCTTC.

A single count supports this clone. The J gene is TRBJ1-1, the V gene TRBV11-2; D unclear. The germline V gene encodes CDR1 SGHAT and CDR2 FQNNGV. Trimming removed 5 bases at V and 3 bases at J, with 13 bases between. The CDR3 sequence is 14 residues long. CDR3 sequence: CASSVVQDHTEAFF. CDR3 sequence (DNA): TGTGCCAGCAGCGTCGTTCAGGATCACACTGAAGCTTTCTTT.

This chain connects TRBV6-6 to TRBJ1-3, with a tentative D call TRBD1 (5 bases). There are 13 residues in the CDR3. Germline CDR1 reads MNHNY; CDR2 reads SVGAGI (reference sequence). V lost 6 bases, J lost 5 bases, and 11 bases lay in between. The CDR3 sequence is CASSRGFRNTIYF. The DNA for the CDR3 is TGTGCCAGCAGCCGGGGCTTCAGAAACACCATATATTTT.

The rearrangement links TRBV7-9 to TRBJ1-4; 9 bases fit TRBD1. The CDR3 is 14 amino acids. V dropped 7 bases and J dropped 8; count of bases not matched to a gene: 8. The germline V gene has CDR1 SEHNR and CDR2 FQNEAQ (reference sequence). This CDR3 is CASNPGQGFEKLFF. CDR3 nucleotide sequence: TGTGCCAGCAACCCGGGACAGGGATTCGAAAAACTGTTTTTT.

The rearrangement joins TRBV5-5 to TRBJ2-7; TRBD1 agrees at 11 bases. In germline, CDR1 is SGHKS, CDR2 YYEKEE (reference sequence). CDR3 length: 18 amino acids. The trim removed 0 bases at V and 0 bases at J, leaving 8 bases unmatched. In nucleotides, the CDR3 is TGTGCCAGCAGCTTGGATCTTGGGACAGGGGGTCCCTCCTACGAGCAGTACTTC. This gives the protein CASSLDLGTGGPSYEQYF. Variable domain in full (rest from reference TRBV5-5 and TRBJ2-7): DAGVTQSPTHLIKTRGQQVTLRCSPISGHKSVSWYQQVLGQGPQFIFQYYEKEERGRGNFPDRFSARQFPNYSSELNVNALLLGDSALYLCASSLDLGTGGPSYEQYFGPGTRLTVT.

The chain combines TRBV7-6 with TRBJ1-1, with D hard to call. The germline V gene encodes CDR1 SGHVS and CDR2 FNYEAQ. The CDR3 extends over 14 amino acids. Trimming shortened V by 5 bases and J by 5 bases, and 15 bases separated the two germline ends. The CDR3 coding sequence is TGTGCCAGCAGCCCCGATGGTGGTAGGACTGAAGCTTTCTTT. Its protein is CASSPDGGRTEAFF.

This chain joins TRBV21-1 and TRBJ1-5. TRBV21-1 is a pseudogene. The CDR3 is 15 amino acids. In DNA form, the CDR3 reads TGTGCCAGCAGCAAAAGGGGGGGGAGCAATCAGCCCCAGCATTTT. Translation gives CASSKRGGSNQPQHF.

This clone was observed once. This chain uses TRBV5-6 with TRBJ1-5, with D uncertain. V dropped 3 bases and J dropped 0 bases, with 16 bases sitting between them. Germline values: CDR1 SGHDT, CDR2 YYEEEE. CDR3 length equals 17 residues. CDR3: CASSSTRRRYSNQPQHF. The DNA for the CDR3 is TGTGCCAGCAGCTCCACCCGCAGGAGATATAGCAATCAGCCCCAGCATTTT.

The genes are TRBV7-9 and TRBJ1-2; the D gene is possibly TRBD1 (5 bases). CDR1 is SEHNR, CDR2 FQNEAQ, per germline (reference sequence). The CDR3 totals 18 residues. Between the trimmed V and J ends, which lost 7 bases and 4 bases, there was a span of 28 bases. The CDR3 is CASTEGEDKVPFGYGYTF. The CDR3 DNA reads TGTGCCAGCACCGAAGGGGAGGACAAGGTCCCCTTCGGCTATGGCTACACCTTC.

The rearrangement joins TRBV6-1 to TRBJ2-7, with 11 nucleotides matching TRBD2. CDR1 is MNHNS, CDR2 SASEGT, per germline. This CDR3 is 17 amino acids long. Unmatched junction bases numbered 9, after V lost 4 bases and J lost 1 base. The CDR3 DNA reads TGTGCCAGCAGTGCGCGTGCTAGCGGGGGGATATCCTACGAGCAGTACTTC. Its protein product is CASSARASGGISYEQYF.

This rearrangement joins TRBV5-4 to TRBJ2-1; D is undetermined. V shed 0 bases and J shed 7 bases, with 11 bases lying between them. Per germline, CDR1 SGHNT and CDR2 YYREEE (reference sequence). This CDR3 region has 14 residues. The CDR3 sequence is CASSLGGGQNEQFF. In DNA, the CDR3 is TGTGCCAGCAGCTTGGGGGGTGGGCAAAATGAGCAGTTCTTC.

This clone came up once. This chain joins TRBV28 and TRBJ1-3; D ambiguous. Deletions cut 1 base from V and 5 bases from J, with 15 bases between. CDR1 is MDHEN, CDR2 SYDVKM, per germline. The CDR3 sequence is 16 residues long. The chain's CDR3 is CASSLSGSIRRNTIYF. Here the CDR3 DNA reads TGTGCCAGCAGTTTATCGGGCAGCATAAGGAGAAACACCATATATTTT.

The chain combines TRBV11-2 with TRBJ2-4; D is ambiguous. V was cut by 5 bases and J by 0 bases, with 8 bases left in between. CDR1 is SGHAT and CDR2 is FQNNGV in the germline V gene. CDR3 length: 14 amino acids. CDR3: CASSLVRAKNIQYF. CDR3 nucleotide sequence: TGTGCCAGCAGCCTCGTACGAGCCAAAAACATTCAGTACTTC.

The chain joins TRBV10-3 to TRBJ2-2, with D uncertain. The CDR3 covers 12 residues. V was cut by 6 bases and J by 6 bases, with 8 bases left in between. Germline V gene lookup returns CDR1 ENHRY and CDR2 SYGVKD. CDR3 sequence reads: CAIRRDAGELFF. In DNA, the CDR3 is TGTGCCATCAGGCGAGACGCCGGGGAGCTGTTTTTT.

This chain connects TRBV4-3 to TRBJ2-7; no clear D gene. From germline, CDR1 is LGHNA and CDR2 YSLEER. Trimming stripped 0 bases from V and 7 bases from J, with 4 bases between. The CDR3 spans 11 residues. This chain's CDR3 is CASSQDREQYF. CDR3 sequence (DNA): TGCGCCAGCAGCCAAGATAGGGAGCAGTACTTC.

The chain couples TRBV19 to TRBJ1-1; no firm D call. Germline V gene data show CDR1 as LNHDA and CDR2 as SQIVND (reference sequence). The CDR3 runs to 12 residues. Trimming pared 7 bases from V and 5 bases from J, leaving 11 bases between. CDR3 coding DNA: TGTGCCAGTATCAGCCGGAGGACTGAAGCTTTCTTT. This encodes CASISRRTEAFF.

CDR3 residues: CASSPSNGGVGDEQYF. CDR3 DNA sequence: TGCGCCAGCAGCCCATCTAACGGGGGGGTAGGCGACGAGCAGTACTTC. J is TRBJ2-7 and V is TRBV4-1, with TRBD2 matching over 8 bases. The junction had 13 bases not matched to a gene; V was cut back by 4 bases and J by 5 bases. Germline V gene data show CDR1 as MGHRA and CDR2 as YSYEKL. The CDR3 consists of 16 residues.

The V and J genes are TRBV7-3 and TRBJ1-1; 8 nucleotides match TRBD1. The CDR3 spans 14 residues. The junction had 9 bases not matched to a gene; V was cut back by 5 bases and J by 7 bases. The V gene's germline CDR1 is SGHTA and CDR2 FQGTGA. The CDR3: CASSERGQDSEAFF. In DNA form, the CDR3 reads TGTGCCAGCAGCGAAAGGGGACAGGATAGTGAAGCTTTCTTT. Looking up the rest from reference TRBV7-3 and TRBJ1-1 gives the full variable domain: GAGVSQTPSNKVTEKGKYVELRCDPISGHTALYWYRQSLGQGPEFLIYFQGTGAADDSGLPNDRFFAVRPEGSVSTLKIQRTERGDSAVYLCASSERGQDSEAFFGQGTRLTVV.

The V call is TRBV7-2, the J call TRBJ2-7, with TRBD2 as a possible D gene (6 bases). This CDR3 has 14 residues. Germline V gives CDR1 SGHTA, CDR2 FQGNSA. The germline V and J ends were trimmed by 4 bases and 4 bases, with 14 bases remaining between them. CDR3 nucleotides: TGTGCCAGCAGCTCTCGGGGGTTGAGTTACGAGCAGTACTTC. Translation gives CASSSRGLSYEQYF. The whole variable domain, remainder taken from reference TRBV7-2 and TRBJ2-7, is GAGVSQSPSNKVTEKGKDVELRCDPISGHTALYWYRQSLGQGLEFLIYFQGNSAPDKSGLPSDRFSAERTGGSVSTLTIQRTQQEDSAVYLCASSSRGLSYEQYFGPGTRLTVT.